The clone carrying this T cell receptor (beta chain) was observed a handful of times. What it binds is unknown. Expressed TCRB transcripts were sequenced after all isolated RNA was converted to cDNA. Naive, central memory and regulatory T cell samples produced a mean of about 4 million reads. This table comes from immunoSEQ multiplex PCR, and its TCRdb copy is limited to in-frame clones, with some not included. This sample yields 810,000 or so clones, of which around a sixth are seen a single time; 0.023% belongs to the top ten. This sample was taken from a study of beta chain features in type 1 diabetes. Regarding the study as a whole: Over-representation of high TCR-expressing cells was a possible consequence of cDNA sequencing.

This CDR3 is 13 amino acids long. Germline assignment: CDR1 MNHEY and CDR2 SVGAGI. V was shortened by 6 bases and J by 11 bases, with 19 bases between the two germline ends. Input material: naive CD4+ T cells from blood. The chain employs TRBV6-5 and TRBJ1-1; no firm D call. This receptor was identified in a woman under 30 in good health. The CDR3 sequence: CASSQTSQVTAFF. The CDR3 DNA sequence: TGTGCCAGCAGCCAGACATCTCAAGTGACGGCTTTCTTT.